The 11 T cell receptor beta chains below come from one sample, sequenced in a study of T cells in localized non-small cell lung cancer. This table comes from immunoSEQ multiplex PCR, and its TCRdb copy is limited to in-frame clones, with some not included. Of about 33,000 clones listed, about 82% are singletons. Source: peripheral blood, taken before any cancer treatment. Every receptor here comes from a male donor at least 60 years old with stage III squamous cell lung carcinoma.

This clone was recorded only once. This chain joins TRBV19 and TRBJ1-2; D is unclear. The germline V gene has CDR1 LNHDA and CDR2 SQIVND (reference sequence). V lost 6 bases and J lost 10, with 12 bases in between. The CDR3 is made up of 11 amino acids. CDR3 nucleotides: TGTGCCAGTAGCCCCTGGAGAATCTACACCTTC. It is translated as CASSPWRIYTF.

The chain uses TRBV27 and TRBJ2-7; no reliable D call. Per germline, CDR1 MNHEY and CDR2 SMNVEV (reference sequence). Trimming shortened V by 3 bases and J by 5 bases, and 17 bases separated the two germline ends. The CDR3 is made up of 15 amino acids. The DNA for the CDR3 is TGTGCCAGCAGTTTTGGTCTGCGATCCAAAAACGAGCAGTACTTC. This encodes CASSFGLRSKNEQYF.

This sequence joins TRBV6-6 and TRBJ1-3, with D tentatively TRBD2 (5 bases). The J call may be in error: the DNA end matches TRBJ2-2 better. The germline V gene encodes CDR1 MNHNY and CDR2 SVGAGI (reference sequence). CDR3 size: 15 residues. The CDR3 DNA follows: TGTGCCAGCAGTTACGAGGGTGGTAACACCGGGGAGCTGTTTTTT. It is translated as CASSYEGGNTGELFF.

The chain has TRBV30 and TRBJ2-3; D is ambiguous. Germline loops: CDR1 GTSNPN, CDR2 SVGIG (reference sequence). V lost 1 base and J 0 bases, leaving 11 bases between the germline ends. CDR3 length equals 15 residues. The CDR3 region is CAWSDSDSSTDTQYF. The DNA for the CDR3 is TGTGCCTGGAGTGACAGTGACTCTAGCACAGATACGCAGTATTTT.

The gene calls are TRBV7-2 and TRBJ1-3; no firm D call. The CDR3 totals 16 residues. The germline gives CDR1 SGHTA, CDR2 FQGNSA. With 4 bases removed from V and 9 bases from J, the gap between germline ends came to 22 bases. Here the CDR3 reads CASSSPRGLDGGTIYF. The CDR3 nucleotides read TGTGCCAGCAGCTCACCCCGCGGGTTGGACGGAGGCACCATATATTTT.

There are a few counts of this clone. The chain joins TRBV2 to TRBJ2-7; a weak D match, TRBD2 (6 bases). Germline CDR1 is SNHLY and CDR2 is FYNNEI. Trimming took off 2 bases at V and 2 bases at J, with 10 bases between the two ends. This CDR3 contains 14 residues. The CDR3, as DNA: TGTGCCAGCAGTGAAAGGGACTCAGCCTACGAGCAGTACTTC. Encoded protein: CASSERDSAYEQYF.

This chain uses TRBV7-2 with TRBJ2-6, with TRBD1 matching over 7 bases. The CDR3 loop spans 15 amino acids. Germline V lookup: CDR1 SGHTA, CDR2 FQGNSA. V gave up 4 bases and J gave up 2 bases; unmatched junction bases: 2. The CDR3 loop is CASSSDRAGANVLTF. CDR3 in DNA: TGTGCCAGCAGCTCCGACAGGGCTGGGGCCAACGTCCTGACTTTC.

The gene calls are TRBV19 and TRBJ2-1; D remains ambiguous. The CDR3 loop spans 11 amino acids. CDR1 and CDR2 (germline): LNHDA, SQIVND (reference sequence). V gave up 5 bases and J gave up 3 bases, with 2 bases separating them. The CDR3 region is CASSYYNEQFF. CDR3 sequence (DNA): TGTGCCAGTAGTTACTACAATGAGCAGTTCTTC.

This clone was picked up a small number of times. The J gene is TRBJ1-2, the V gene TRBV29-1, with 7 nucleotides matching TRBD1. The CDR3 is 14 amino acids. Losses at the gene ends were 3 bases for V and 2 bases for J; bases not matched to a gene: 6. Per germline, CDR1 SQVTM and CDR2 ANQGSEA. CDR3: CSVDEGASNYGYTF. As DNA, the CDR3 is TGCAGCGTTGACGAGGGGGCATCCAACTATGGCTACACCTTC.

This chain connects TRBV10-2 to TRBJ2-2; D unclear. The CDR3 runs to 13 residues. The ends were cut back, 0 bases at V and 6 bases at J, with 5 bases in the middle. The germline V gene has CDR1 WSHSY and CDR2 SAAADI. The CDR3 DNA reads TGCGCCAGCAGTGAGTCGAGTCCCGGGGAGCTGTTTTTT. It codes for CASSESSPGELFF.

Written as DNA, the CDR3 is TGCGCCAGCAGCTTGGGGGATCCCAACAATGAGCAGTTCTTC. Protein: CASSLGDPNNEQFF. The chain carries TRBV5-1 and TRBJ2-1; D is unresolved. CDR1 SGHRS and CDR2 YFSETQ come from the germline V gene. The CDR3 is made up of 14 amino acids. V gave up 0 bases and J gave up 5 bases, with 9 bases separating them.